This is a list of T cell receptor beta chains from one sample in a study of human T cells and chemical hapten exposure. MiXCR was run by TCRdb on the RACE reads, yielding one entry per CDR3 protein. The profile shows 52,000 or so distinct CDR3 sequences, roughly a tenth of them singletons. This material consisted of whole blood, taken in connection with sensitization to the hapten diphenylcyclopropenone (DPC). The receptors here all came from a man aged 35 to 55 with alopecia areata. Some clones in this sample may be carry-over from other donors' samples. Each CDR3 is given with its conserved first and last residue.

V gene	J gene	CDR3 protein
TRBV3-1	TRBJ1-1	CASSQMTKGRAFF
TRBV5-1	TRBJ1-6	CASSLDFSPLHF
TRBV7-9	TRBJ1-1	CASSLRDTEAFF
TRBV7-6	TRBJ1-4	CASSLLPQGPTNEKLFF
TRBV5-1	TRBJ1-1	CASRGQVRETEAFF
TRBV28	TRBJ1-2	CASRGQGEAYGYTF
TRBV12-3/TRBV12-4	TRBJ1-1	CASSLGILNTEAFF
TRBV29-1	TRBJ2-7	CSVAGVRLNEQYF
TRBV6-2/TRBV6-3	TRBJ2-7	CASRVGYEQYF
TRBV28	TRBJ1-2	CASSSPPRGLDYGYTF
TRBV7-9	TRBJ1-1	CASTLPQSTEAFF
TRBV6-1	TRBJ2-7	CASSEQGVWAYEQYF
TRBV7-8	TRBJ1-1	CASSFQVGSEAFF
TRBV4-1	TRBJ2-5	CASSHPDFQETQYF
TRBV6-5	TRBJ2-2	CASSSTGPPGELFF
TRBV28	TRBJ2-7	CASSLRTPYEQYF
TRBV5-1	TRBJ2-1	CASSLEGDSYNEQFF
TRBV24-1	TRBJ2-1	CATSALAGGPDNEQFF
TRBV2	TRBJ2-2	CASSDSFNQGWTGELFF
TRBV12-3/TRBV12-4	TRBJ2-2	CASTPGTGEPFF
TRBV20-1	TRBJ2-7	CSAWGGQARNEQYF
TRBV4-2	TRBJ2-5	CASSKQYRDQETQYF
TRBV7-9	TRBJ2-7	CASSLTGPEGSYEQYF
TRBV7-8	TRBJ2-1	CASSFDSAIDEQFF
TRBV12-3/TRBV12-4	TRBJ2-2	CASSGGLNTGELFF
TRBV28	TRBJ1-5	CASSTGTGNQPQHF
TRBV28	TRBJ1-1	CASSRTQQGADTEAFF
TRBV29-1	TRBJ2-6	CSVDREGVLTF
TRBV28	TRBJ2-7	CASSSDSSYEQYF
TRBV7-8	TRBJ2-1	CASSFLRLANYNEQFF
TRBV4-3	TRBJ2-5	CASSQALTQETQYF
TRBV11-2	TRBJ2-4	CASSAGLPLAKNIQYF
TRBV6-2/TRBV6-3	TRBJ2-2	CASSYTDTGELFF
TRBV27	TRBJ2-7	CASRPGQPSDGQYF
TRBV7-9	TRBJ2-3	CASSIAGGRRADTQYF
TRBV7-2	TRBJ1-6	CASSTFGTGGNSPLHF
TRBV20-1	TRBJ1-5	CSARGSGNSNQPQHF
TRBV28	TRBJ2-6	CASSGGGEANVLTF
TRBV18	TRBJ1-2	CASSSVQGTATYGYTF
TRBV7-2	TRBJ1-5	CASSFRQPGQPQHF
TRBV20-1	TRBJ2-1	CSARLAGNEQFF
TRBV20-1	TRBJ2-7	CSAAREQYF
TRBV6-1	TRBJ2-7	CASSEWGTDYEQYF
TRBV20-1	TRBJ2-1	CSATGTSGSRNNEQFF
TRBV25-1	TRBJ1-5	CASSRSDRAEQPQHF
TRBV6-5	TRBJ2-1	CASSYGTGAYNEQFF
TRBV12-3/TRBV12-4	TRBJ2-3	CASSFGLGGRGTDTQYF
TRBV2	TRBJ2-3	CARKRGPVDTQYF
TRBV4-3	TRBJ1-2	CASSLHGTTGYGYTF
TRBV6-5	TRBJ2-3	CASSKRTGQLGTDTQYF
TRBV28	TRBJ2-7	CASSLSGQGLPYEQYF
TRBV20-1	TRBJ2-7	CSPLRQGLTLAGFYEQYF
TRBV7-9	TRBJ2-2	CASSLLRGPTGELFF
TRBV12-3/TRBV12-4	TRBJ2-3	CASSLSGGDSDTQYF
TRBV7-8	TRBJ2-1	CASSLALGLASRSPQFF
TRBV7-8	TRBJ2-2	CASSYLLGVTGELFF
TRBV7-9	TRBJ2-1	CASSLPPPGQGGGEQFF